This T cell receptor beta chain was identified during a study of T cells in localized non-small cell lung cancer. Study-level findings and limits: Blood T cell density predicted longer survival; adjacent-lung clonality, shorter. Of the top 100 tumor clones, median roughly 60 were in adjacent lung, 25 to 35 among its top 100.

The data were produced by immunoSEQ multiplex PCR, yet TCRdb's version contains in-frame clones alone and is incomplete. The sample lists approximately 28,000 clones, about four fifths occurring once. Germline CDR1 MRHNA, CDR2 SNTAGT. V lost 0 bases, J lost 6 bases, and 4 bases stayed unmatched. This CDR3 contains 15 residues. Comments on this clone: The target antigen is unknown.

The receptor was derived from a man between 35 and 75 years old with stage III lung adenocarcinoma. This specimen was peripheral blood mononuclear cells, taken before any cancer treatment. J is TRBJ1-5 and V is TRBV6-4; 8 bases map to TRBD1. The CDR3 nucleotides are TGTGCCAGCAGTGACTCGGACAGGGATATTCAGCCCCAGCATTTT. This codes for CASSDSDRDIQPQHF.